This entry lists 15 T cell receptor beta chains sequenced from one sample in a study of blood T cell repertoires in COVID-19. Measured with immunoSEQ multiplex PCR; TCRdb has only the in-frame clones, and not every one. This table holds 180,000 or so clones, around 85% found once. The sequenced sample was peripheral blood. These receptors came from a human donor with active or convalescent COVID-19. The donor label of this sample is uncertain.

The chain has TRBV6-4 and TRBJ2-5; TRBD2 matches 7 bases. The ends lost 2 bases at V and 2 bases at J; junction bases unmatched: 5. This CDR3 spans 15 amino acids. Germline CDR1 and CDR2: MRHNA and SNTAGT. CDR3 sequence (DNA): TGTGCCAGCAGTGACGGGAGGGGAGGGCAAGAGACCCAGTACTTC. Translated, it gives CASSDGRGGQETQYF.

The chain is built from TRBV5-4 and TRBJ1-4; 7 bases align to TRBD1. CDR1 and CDR2 from the germline V gene are SGHNT and YYREEE (reference sequence). CDR3 length equals 14 residues. With V trimmed by 4 bases and J by 5 bases, 5 bases remained unmatched. The CDR3 region has the DNA TGTGCCAGCAGCCGGGACAGCCTAAATGAAAAACTGTTTTTT. This encodes CASSRDSLNEKLFF.

The chain joins TRBV6-5 to TRBJ1-2, with 8 bases matching TRBD1. There are 14 residues in the CDR3. J lost 7 bases, V lost 2 bases, and 6 bases had no gene match. The germline gives CDR1 MNHEY, CDR2 SVGAGI. This CDR3 reads CASSYTRGQVGYTF. CDR3 coding DNA: TGTGCCAGCAGTTACACCAGGGGGCAAGTTGGCTACACCTTC.

V and J are TRBV5-4 and TRBJ2-3; 8 bases are a match to TRBD2. Germline V gene sequence: CDR1 SGHNT, CDR2 YYREEE (reference sequence). The CDR3 has 15 residues. The J segment lost 2 bases and the V segment lost 2 bases, leaving 4 bases of the junction unmatched. As DNA, the CDR3 is TGTGCCAGCAGCTTAATACTAGCGGACACAGATACGCAGTATTTT. This sequence encodes CASSLILADTDTQYF.

V gene TRBV7-9 combines with J gene TRBJ2-2; 9 nucleotides match TRBD1. The CDR3 loop spans 16 amino acids. V was clipped by 4 bases and J by 7 bases; unmatched bases: 10. CDR1 and CDR2 (germline): SEHNR, FQNEAQ (reference sequence). The CDR3 coding sequence is TGTGCCAGCAGCTCCGGGACAGGGCTATCTGGCGGGGAGCTGTTTTTT. It codes for CASSSGTGLSGGELFF.

This clone was detected only once. The rearrangement links TRBV12-3 or TRBV12-4 to TRBJ1-2, with no clear D. This CDR3 contains 12 residues. V was shortened by 7 bases and J by 7 bases, with 13 bases between the two germline ends. CDR3 nucleotide sequence: TGTGCCAGCACCCAGAGGAGAGGTGGCTACACCTTC. This translates into CASTQRRGGYTF.

The chain links TRBV7-7 to TRBJ2-2, with TRBD2 matching over 11 bases. Germline values: CDR1 SSHAT, CDR2 FNYEAQ (reference sequence). The CDR3 spans 16 residues. Germline trimming cut 5 bases from V and 1 base from J; bases unmatched to any gene: 3. Here the CDR3 reads CASSPGLAGNTGELFF. The CDR3 coding sequence is TGTGCCAGCAGCCCCGGACTAGCGGGGAACACCGGGGAGCTGTTTTTT.

J is TRBJ2-7 and V is TRBV7-3, with 9 bases lining up with TRBD1. The ends lost 5 bases at V and 7 bases at J; junction bases unmatched: 15. Germline-derived CDR1 and CDR2 are SGHTA and FQGTGA. This CDR3 spans 16 amino acids. Here the CDR3 reads CASSPSGTGIQEEQYF. Here the CDR3 DNA reads TGTGCCAGCAGCCCATCCGGGACAGGGATCCAAGAGGAGCAGTACTTC.

The rearrangement links TRBV6-5 to TRBJ1-3; D unresolved. The CDR3 runs 15 residues. CDR1 is MNHEY and CDR2 is SVGAGI in the germline V gene. The V end was cut by 0 bases, the J end by 7 bases, with 13 bases between. The CDR3 coding sequence is TGTGCCAGCAGTTACTCGGGAGCGGGAGCCAACACCATATATTTT. This sequence encodes CASSYSGAGANTIYF.

This chain links TRBV3-1 (or the pseudogene TRBV3-2) with TRBJ2-7, with 8 nucleotides matching TRBD2. CDR1 and CDR2 from the germline V gene are LGHDT and YNNKEL (reference sequence). V was pared by 4 bases and J by 5 bases, with 4 bases of the junction left unmatched. The length of the CDR3 is 13 residues. The CDR3: CASSPGLVNEQYF. In nucleotides, the CDR3 is TGTGCCAGCAGCCCGGGACTAGTCAACGAGCAGTACTTC.

In its sample, this clone was seen a few times. This chain uses TRBV30 with TRBJ1-1; 12 positions agree with TRBD1. V trimming: 3 bases; J trimming: 1 base; junction bases outside the gene matches: 12. The CDR3 length is 18 residues. Germline CDR1 is GTSNPN and CDR2 is SVGIG (reference sequence). The CDR3 region has the DNA TGTGCCTGGAGGGGGACAGGGGGCGGACTGGGCGGGAACACTGAAGCTTTCTTT. Translating it yields CAWRGTGGGLGGNTEAFF.

This rearrangement joins TRBV30 to TRBJ2-1, with 9 bases that match TRBD2. Germline V gene sequence: CDR1 GTSNPN, CDR2 SVGIG (reference sequence). V gave up 0 bases and J gave up 8 bases; unmatched junction bases: 11. The CDR3 is made up of 16 amino acids. The CDR3 DNA reads as TGTGCCTGGAGTGTCGAGGGCGGGGGGGGCCTTGATGAGCAGTTCTTC. Protein product: CAWSVEGGGGLDEQFF.

The V gene is TRBV11-2, the J gene TRBJ1-2, with a possible D match to TRBD1 (6 bases). This CDR3 comprises 15 residues. Trimming pared 2 bases from V and 7 bases from J, leaving 17 bases between. In germline, CDR1 is SGHAT, CDR2 FQNNGV. In DNA form, the CDR3 reads TGTGCCAGCAGCTTACTACAGGGTCGATCCGCTGGCTACACCTTC. Encoded protein: CASSLLQGRSAGYTF.

The chain carries TRBV3-1 (or the pseudogene TRBV3-2) and TRBJ2-5; 13 bases fit TRBD2. Germline-derived CDR1 and CDR2 are LGHDT and YNNKEL (reference sequence). CDR3 length equals 15 residues. The V segment lost 3 bases and the J segment 5 bases; nucleotides outside the gene matches: 3. The DNA for the CDR3 is TGTGCCAGCAGCCAGTGGACTAGCGGGAGTGAGACCCAGTACTTC. It translates to CASSQWTSGSETQYF.

The rearrangement joins TRBV12-5 to TRBJ2-7; 8 bases align to TRBD2. Trimming at V came to 4 bases and at J to 0 bases, leaving 8 bases not matched to a gene. Germline-derived CDR1 and CDR2 are LGHNT and FRNRAP. CDR3 size: 16 residues. The CDR3 loop reads CASGSREGPVSYEQYF. The CDR3 DNA follows: TGTGCTAGTGGTTCCCGGGAGGGTCCTGTCTCCTACGAGCAGTACTTC. Complete variable domain (other parts from reference TRBV12-5 and TRBJ2-7): DARVTQTPRHKVTEMGQEVTMRCQPILGHNTVFWYRQTMMQGLELLAYFRNRAPLDDSGMPKDRFSAEMPDATLATLKIQPSEPRDSAVYFCASGSREGPVSYEQYFGPGTRLTVT.